Below are 17 T cell receptor beta chains sequenced from a single sample in a study of blood T cell repertoires in COVID-19. The assay was immunoSEQ multiplex PCR, and TCRdb's table has in-frame clones only and misses some. This table has about 310,000 clones, roughly 89% appearing once. Material for sequencing was PBMCs or T cells enriched from blood (not recorded which). The receptors were sampled from a woman aged 18-29 years who had recovered from COVID-19.

The gene calls are TRBV7-2 and TRBJ2-1; 8 positions match TRBD1. This CDR3 comprises 16 residues. The germline V gene has CDR1 SGHTA and CDR2 FQGNSA. Germline trimming cut 4 bases from V and 3 bases from J; bases unmatched to any gene: 8. The CDR3 sequence is CASSSYRGNRYNEQFF. The CDR3 DNA reads TGTGCCAGCAGCTCATACAGGGGGAATCGCTACAATGAGCAGTTCTTC.

J is TRBJ1-1 and V is TRBV28; D unresolved. Trimming stripped 5 bases from V and 5 bases from J, with 15 bases between. From germline, CDR1 is MDHEN and CDR2 SYDVKM. This CDR3 comprises 14 residues. CDR3 bases: TGTGCCAGCAGTCCCAGCGGAGGTAGTACTGAAGCTTTCTTT. Protein product: CASSPSGGSTEAFF.

The V gene is TRBV6-5, the J gene TRBJ2-1; the D is unclear. Trimming stripped 0 bases from V and 5 bases from J, with 11 bases between. The germline CDR1 and CDR2 sequences are MNHEY and SVGAGI. CDR3 size: 15 residues. The CDR3 protein is CASSYSRVSNNEQFF. The CDR3 DNA reads as TGTGCCAGCAGTTACTCACGGGTTTCCAACAATGAGCAGTTCTTC.

V is TRBV4-1 and J is TRBJ1-2; D possibly corresponds to TRBD1 (6 bases). The CDR3 totals 14 residues. Trimming cost V 3 bases and J 7 bases, with 15 bases left between them. Germline V CDR1 and CDR2: MGHRA, YSYEKL. CDR3 nucleotides: TGCGCCAGCAGCCACTATAGGGGGGAGGGTGGCTACACCTTC. Translating it yields CASSHYRGEGGYTF.

This chain connects TRBV28 to TRBJ1-2; TRBD1 agrees at 10 bases. This CDR3 region has 14 residues. CDR1 MDHEN and CDR2 SYDVKM come from the germline V gene. After removal of 4 bases from V and 6 bases from J, the junction contained 5 bases not matched to a gene. Here the CDR3 DNA reads TGTGCCAGCAGTTGGGGGGACAGGGGCCATGGCTACACCTTC. This encodes CASSWGDRGHGYTF.

V and J are TRBV7-8 and TRBJ2-1, with 8 bases fitting TRBD1. V was clipped by 7 bases and J by 3 bases; unmatched bases: 8. The CDR3 loop spans 15 amino acids. In germline, CDR1 is SGHVS, CDR2 FQNEAQ. Here the CDR3 reads CASTFRDRSYNEQFF. The CDR3 coding sequence is TGTGCCAGCACCTTTCGGGACAGGAGCTACAATGAGCAGTTCTTC.

This sequence joins TRBV19 and TRBJ1-1; perhaps TRBD1 as D (5 bases). V lost 3 bases and J lost 1, with 12 bases in between. CDR3 length: 15 residues. In germline, CDR1 is LNHDA, CDR2 SQIVND (reference sequence). The DNA for the CDR3 is TGTGCCAGTAGTATTCTGGGGCAGAAGAACACTGAAGCTTTCTTT. This translates into CASSILGQKNTEAFF.

The V gene is TRBV4-1, the J gene TRBJ2-7; TRBD1 aligns across 10 bases. V shed 7 bases and J 6 bases; nucleotides not matched to a gene: 6. This CDR3 region has 13 residues. In germline, CDR1 is MGHRA, CDR2 YSYEKL. CDR3 in DNA: TGCGCCAGCATGGGGACAGGGGCGAGCGAGCAGTACTTC. Translated, it gives CASMGTGASEQYF.

For the CDR3, the DNA is TGTGCCAGCAGCCAATGCGACAGGGCAGGCGGGGAGCTGTTTTTT. Its translation: CASSQCDRAGGELFF. The chain is built from TRBV3-1 (or the pseudogene TRBV3-2) and TRBJ2-2; 7 nucleotides match TRBD1. The CDR3 has 15 amino acids. Germline CDR1 LGHDT, CDR2 YNNKEL (reference sequence). V lost 2 bases, J lost 7 bases, and 7 bases stayed unmatched.

The chain uses TRBV29-1 and TRBJ1-4, with a weak D call TRBD1 (6 bases). The V and J ends lost 7 bases and 6 bases respectively, with 6 bases between them. The CDR3 covers 10 residues. CDR1 and CDR2 from the germline V gene are SQVTM and ANQGSEA. The chain's CDR3 is CSAGDEKLFF. The CDR3 region has the DNA TGCAGCGCAGGGGATGAAAAACTGTTTTTT.

The rearrangement uses TRBV7-2 and TRBJ1-6; D perhaps matches TRBD1 (5 bases). There are 11 residues in the CDR3. Trimming pared 5 bases from V and 12 bases from J, leaving 8 bases between. Germline loops: CDR1 SGHTA, CDR2 FQGNSA. The CDR3 region is CASSVGGPLHF. CDR3 DNA sequence: TGTGCCAGCAGCGTGGGGGGACCCCTCCACTTT.

The chain links TRBV9 to TRBJ2-7, with 10 nucleotides matching TRBD2. CDR1 SGDLS and CDR2 YYNGEE come from the germline V gene. This CDR3 is 15 amino acids long. With 4 bases clipped from V and 6 bases from J, the junction kept 10 bases outside the gene matches. The CDR3 protein is CASSPDLAGASEQYF. The DNA for the CDR3 is TGTGCCAGCAGCCCAGACCTAGCGGGAGCTTCCGAGCAGTACTTC.

By its share, this clone is medium-sized. This chain joins TRBV27 and TRBJ2-5; D is possibly TRBD1 (5 bases). V was shortened by 5 bases and J by 4 bases, with 17 bases between the two germline ends. This CDR3 contains 15 residues. Germline CDR1 reads MNHEY; CDR2 reads SMNVEV (reference sequence). The CDR3 region has the DNA TGTGCCAGCAGTCGACAGTTTCTAATCGGAGAGACCCAGTACTTC. It encodes CASSRQFLIGETQYF.

The chain employs TRBV9 and TRBJ1-5; 10 bases line up with TRBD1. Per germline, CDR1 SGDLS and CDR2 YYNGEE. The CDR3 sequence is 14 residues long. Trimming took 4 bases from V and 6 from J; bases not matched to a gene: 4. The CDR3: CASSSRTGGQPQHF. The CDR3 coding sequence is TGTGCCAGCAGCTCAAGGACAGGGGGTCAGCCCCAGCATTTT.

This clone was seen once. J is TRBJ1-2 and V is TRBV20-1; 8 bases are shared with TRBD1. Per the germline V gene, CDR1 is DFQATT and CDR2 is SNEGSKA (reference sequence). The CDR3 has 13 residues. Losses at the gene ends were 3 bases for V and 7 bases for J; bases not matched to a gene: 7. DNA for the CDR3: TGCAGTGCTAGTCGGACAGGGAACAGTGGCTACACCTTC. Translating it yields CSASRTGNSGYTF.

In nucleotides, the CDR3 is TGTGCCAGCAGTTTAGGAGGGGGCAGTCAGCCCCAGCATTTT. Its translation: CASSLGGGSQPQHF. J is TRBJ1-5 and V is TRBV6-2 or TRBV6-3; 7 bases line up with TRBD1. CDR1 is MNHEY and CDR2 is SVGEGT in the germline V gene. V lost 4 bases to trimming and J lost 6 bases; unmatched junction nucleotides: 6. This CDR3 region has 14 residues.

This sequence joins TRBV7-2 and TRBJ1-3; D might be TRBD1 (5 bases). Between the trimmed V and J ends, which lost 3 bases and 1 base, there was a span of 10 bases. The CDR3 has 15 amino acids. Germline V gene lookup returns CDR1 SGHTA and CDR2 FQGNSA. The CDR3 loop reads CASSFHRLSGNTIYF. The CDR3 DNA sequence: TGTGCCAGCAGCTTCCACAGGTTATCTGGAAACACCATATATTTT.